Below, 5 T cell receptor beta chains from the same sample are listed, as sequenced in a study of CD8 T cells in Susac syndrome. The authors reverse transcribed about 0.5 to 1 ug RNA with random hexamers. TCRdb called the immunoSEQ multiplex PCR reads again in MiXCR, with one record for every CDR3 protein. The table shows some 400,000 distinct CDR3 sequences, with around 83% occurring only once. Sequenced sample: CD8+ T cells from PBMCs. These receptors were obtained from a human donor with multiple sclerosis.

This chain links TRBV29-1 with TRBJ2-3; D could derive from TRBD1 or TRBD2 (5 bases each). This CDR3 has 16 residues. The germline V gene has CDR1 SQVTM and CDR2 ANQGSEA. The V gene lost 2 bases and the J gene lost 1 base, with 16 bases spanning the gap. The CDR3 DNA sequence: TGCAGCGTTGAAAATACGGGGCCTTGGGGCACAGATACGCAGTATTTT. Protein: CSVENTGPWGTDTQYF.

This sequence joins TRBV29-1 and TRBJ2-7; D uncertain. The germline CDR1 and CDR2 sequences are SQVTM and ANQGSEA. The CDR3 runs 11 residues. V was pared by 0 bases and J by 3 bases, with 3 bases between. CDR3 amino acids: CSVEEFYEQYF. CDR3 sequence (DNA): TGCAGCGTTGAAGAGTTCTACGAGCAGTACTTC.

The CDR3 DNA reads TGTGCCAGCAGCGAGACCAGCGGGGAGCTGTTTTTT. Its protein product is CASSETSGELFF. The V and J genes are TRBV3-1 and TRBJ2-2, with D uncertain. The CDR3 has 12 residues. The V end lost 5 bases, the J end lost 7 bases, and 8 bases lay between the germline ends. Germline V gene data show CDR1 as LGHDT and CDR2 as YNNKEL (reference sequence).

V usage is TRBV11-2 and J usage is TRBJ2-3, with 8 bases that match TRBD1. V lost 3 bases to trimming and J lost 2 bases; unmatched junction nucleotides: 13. This CDR3 has 18 amino acids. CDR1 is SGHAT, CDR2 FQNNGV, per germline. The CDR3 loop reads CASSFRGRGQEITDTQYF. The CDR3 coding sequence is TGTGCCAGCAGCTTTAGGGGTAGGGGACAGGAGATCACAGATACGCAGTATTTT.

This clonotype was seen a single time. The chain combines TRBV7-9 with TRBJ2-7; tentatively, D is TRBD1 (6 bases). V lost 4 bases and J lost 6, with 19 bases in between. CDR3 length: 15 amino acids. From germline, CDR1 is SEHNR and CDR2 FQNEAQ (reference sequence). The CDR3 DNA is TGTGCCAGCAGCTGGGGAGACAGGTTCCCTCGCGAGCAGTACTTC. This gives the protein CASSWGDRFPREQYF. The entire variable domain, with the rest obtained from reference TRBV7-9 and TRBJ2-7, is as follows: DTGVSQNPRHKITKRGQNVTFRCDPISEHNRLYWYRQTLGQGPEFLTYFQNEAQLEKSRLLSDRFSAERPKGSFSTLEIQRTEQGDSAMYLCASSWGDRFPREQYFGPGTRLTVT.